What follows describes a single T cell receptor beta chain. The data belong to a study of cytomegalovirus exposure and HLA in healthy donors. TCRdb's copy holds only in-frame clones and misses some; the assay was immunoSEQ multiplex PCR. The sample has about 240,000 clones, roughly 86% seen once. Sequenced material: PBMCs. The receptor was isolated from a woman in her twenties or thirties in good health and CMV-seropositive.

CDR3 sequence: CASSLLAGGTGELFF. CDR3 DNA sequence: TGCGCCAGCAGCTTGTTAGCGGGAGGCACCGGGGAGCTGTTTTTT. The chain combines TRBV5-1 with TRBJ2-2; TRBD2 matches at 10 bases. Germline trimming cut 1 base from V and 4 bases from J; bases unmatched to any gene: 1. This CDR3 region has 15 residues. CDR1 is SGHRS and CDR2 is YFSETQ in the germline V gene.